This T cell receptor beta chain was captured by sequencing in a study of identical twins. Study-level results: Modelling underestimated the level of out-of-frame TCR alpha sharing observed in monozygotic twins. Zero-insertion analyses might be partly confounded by invariant T cells like MAIT and iNKT.

The CDR3 runs 15 residues. From germline, CDR1 is SGDLS and CDR2 YYNGEE. V lost 0 bases and J lost 1, with 10 bases in between. A single record per CDR3 protein comes from TCRdb applying MiXCR to the 5' RACE reads. In the table there are about 690,000 distinct CDR3 sequences, 5.5% to 6.5% of which are singletons. The table lists this clonotype with many counts. Its cognate antigen is unknown. All of the donors were Caucasians in good health. This clonotype originated in a man younger than 35 in good health. Source material: naive T cells sorted from blood. This chain connects TRBV9 to TRBJ1-2; D may be TRBD1 (6 bases). The CDR3 sequence is CASSVEQGLNYGYTF. CDR3 nucleotides: TGTGCCAGCAGCGTAGAACAGGGACTTAACTATGGCTACACCTTC.